This T cell receptor (beta chain) was recovered during a study of cytomegalovirus exposure and HLA in healthy donors. Study-level points and caveats: Cytomegalovirus-associated status was assigned to around 160 TCR beta chains. Presence/absence analysis assumed near-uniform sequencing depth across donors. According to a later analysis, most TCR beta chains associated with CMV appeared HLA-restricted.

Germline V gene lookup returns CDR1 SEHNR and CDR2 FQNEAQ (reference sequence). V shed 5 bases, J shed 5 bases, and the junction held 7 bases outside the gene matches. The CDR3 is made up of 15 amino acids. The study ran its PCR with 60 Vbeta and 13 Jbeta primers. Clones were read by immunoSEQ multiplex PCR, and TCRdb kept only the in-frame ones, dropping some. The sample shows about 160,000 clones, about 77% of them seen only once. To note about this clone: Its specificity is unknown.

This clonotype originated in a man aged 25-45 years in good health and CMV-seronegative. V gene TRBV7-9 combines with J gene TRBJ2-2; 8 bases are shared with TRBD2. The material sequenced was PBMCs. CDR3 sequence reads: CASSAGRGGTGELFF. Written as DNA, the CDR3 is TGTGCCAGCAGCGCCGGGAGGGGAGGGACCGGGGAGCTGTTTTTT.